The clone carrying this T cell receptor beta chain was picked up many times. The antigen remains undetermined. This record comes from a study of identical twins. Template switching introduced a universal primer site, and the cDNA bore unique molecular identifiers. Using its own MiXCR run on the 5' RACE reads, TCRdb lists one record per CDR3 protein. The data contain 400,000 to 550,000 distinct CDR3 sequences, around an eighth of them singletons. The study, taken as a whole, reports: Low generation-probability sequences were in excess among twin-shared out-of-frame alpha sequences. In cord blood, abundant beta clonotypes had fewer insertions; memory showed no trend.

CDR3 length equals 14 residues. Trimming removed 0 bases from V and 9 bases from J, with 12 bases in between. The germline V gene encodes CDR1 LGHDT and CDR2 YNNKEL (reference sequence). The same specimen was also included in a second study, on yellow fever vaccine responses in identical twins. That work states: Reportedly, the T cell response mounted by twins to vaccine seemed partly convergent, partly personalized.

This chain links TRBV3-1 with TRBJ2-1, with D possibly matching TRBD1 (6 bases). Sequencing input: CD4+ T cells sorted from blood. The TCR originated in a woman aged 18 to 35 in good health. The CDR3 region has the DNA TGTGCCAGCAGCCAAGATAACAGGGTCGGTGAGCAGTTCTTC. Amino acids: CASSQDNRVGEQFF.